This T cell receptor beta chain was obtained from a study of T-cell memory formation after mild COVID-19. TCRdb reprocessed the 5' RACE reads via MiXCR and lists one record per CDR3 protein. The sample yields 350,000 to 400,000 distinct CDR3 sequences, around 14% seen once. Findings and limits, study-wide: Whether second-wave clones peaking at day 37 were SARS-CoV-2 specific went unconfirmed. Among clones contracting day 15 to 85, CD4/CD8 was balanced, whereas later expanders leaned CD4+. Of the contracting clones, CD4+ ones lay mainly in CM and EM, and CD8+ ones in EMRA.

The CDR3 loop spans 13 amino acids. V dropped 3 bases and J dropped 5 bases, with 11 bases sitting between them. Germline V CDR1 and CDR2: SGHNT, YYREEE (reference sequence). On this clonotype: What it binds is not known.

The sequence was obtained from a man between 18 and 29 years old who had mild COVID-19 (a few samples of this study predate the infection). Cell type and time point are not known. Material: PBMCs or a T cell subset sorted from them (not recorded which). The genes are TRBV5-4 and TRBJ2-5; TRBD1 might be the D (6 bases). DNA of the CDR3: TGTGCCAGCAGCTCACAGGGCGAGGAGACCCAGTACTTC. Its translation: CASSSQGEETQYF.